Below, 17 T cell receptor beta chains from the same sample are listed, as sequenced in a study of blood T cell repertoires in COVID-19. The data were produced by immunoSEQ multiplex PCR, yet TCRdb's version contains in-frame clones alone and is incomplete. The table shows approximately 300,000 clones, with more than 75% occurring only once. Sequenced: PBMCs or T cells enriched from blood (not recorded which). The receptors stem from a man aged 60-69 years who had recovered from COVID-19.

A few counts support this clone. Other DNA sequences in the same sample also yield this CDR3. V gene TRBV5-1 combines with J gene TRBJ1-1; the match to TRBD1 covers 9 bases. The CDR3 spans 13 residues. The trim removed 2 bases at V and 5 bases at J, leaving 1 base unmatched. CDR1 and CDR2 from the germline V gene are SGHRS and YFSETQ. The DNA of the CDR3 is TGCGCCAGCAGCTTACAGGGGGCAACTGAAGCTTTCTTT. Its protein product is CASSLQGATEAFF.

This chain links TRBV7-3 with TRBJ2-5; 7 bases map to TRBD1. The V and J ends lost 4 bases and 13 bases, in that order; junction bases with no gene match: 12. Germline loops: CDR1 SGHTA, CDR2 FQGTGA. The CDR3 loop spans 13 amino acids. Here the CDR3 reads CASSSILGGERYF. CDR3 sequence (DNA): TGTGCCAGCAGCTCGATCCTAGGGGGCGAGAGGTACTTC. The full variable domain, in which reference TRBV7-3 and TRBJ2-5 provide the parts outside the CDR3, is GAGVSQTPSNKVTEKGKYVELRCDPISGHTALYWYRQSLGQGPEFLIYFQGTGAADDSGLPNDRFFAVRPEGSVSTLKIQRTERGDSAVYLCASSSILGGERYFGPGTRLLVL.

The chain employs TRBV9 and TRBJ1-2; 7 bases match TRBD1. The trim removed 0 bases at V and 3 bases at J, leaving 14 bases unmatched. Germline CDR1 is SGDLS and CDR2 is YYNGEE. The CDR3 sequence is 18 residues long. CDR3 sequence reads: CASSVAFRRDSLYYGYTF. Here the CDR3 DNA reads TGTGCCAGCAGCGTAGCTTTCCGACGGGACAGCCTGTACTATGGCTACACCTTC.

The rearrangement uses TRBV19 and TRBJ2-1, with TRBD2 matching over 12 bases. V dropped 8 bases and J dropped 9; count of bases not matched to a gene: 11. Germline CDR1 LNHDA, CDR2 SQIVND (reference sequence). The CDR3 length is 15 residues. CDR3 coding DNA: TGTGCCAGTGGACTTTGGCTAGCGGGAGGGGGTGAGCAGTTCTTC. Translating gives CASGLWLAGGGEQFF.

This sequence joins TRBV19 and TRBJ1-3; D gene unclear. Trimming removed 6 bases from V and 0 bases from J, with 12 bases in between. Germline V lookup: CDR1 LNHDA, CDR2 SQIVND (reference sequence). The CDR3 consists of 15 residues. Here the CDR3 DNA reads TGTGCCAGTAGCGTAGCACTGTTCTCTGGAAACACCATATATTTT. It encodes CASSVALFSGNTIYF.

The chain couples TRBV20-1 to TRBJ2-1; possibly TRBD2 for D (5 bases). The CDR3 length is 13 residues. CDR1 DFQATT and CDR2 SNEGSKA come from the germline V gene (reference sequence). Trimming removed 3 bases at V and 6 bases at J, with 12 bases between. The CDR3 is CSASPVGLNEQFF. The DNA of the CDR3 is TGCAGTGCTAGTCCGGTAGGACTCAATGAGCAGTTCTTC.

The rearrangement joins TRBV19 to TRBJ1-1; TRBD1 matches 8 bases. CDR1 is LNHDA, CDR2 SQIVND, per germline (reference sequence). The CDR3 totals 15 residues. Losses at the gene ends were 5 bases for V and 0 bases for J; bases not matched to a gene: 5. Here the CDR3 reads CASSRQGNMNTEAFF. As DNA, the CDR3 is TGTGCCAGTAGTCGACAGGGGAACATGAACACTGAAGCTTTCTTT.

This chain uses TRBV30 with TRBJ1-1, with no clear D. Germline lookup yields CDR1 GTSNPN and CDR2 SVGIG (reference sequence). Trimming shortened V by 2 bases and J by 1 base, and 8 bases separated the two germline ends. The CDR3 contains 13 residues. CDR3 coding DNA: TGTGCCTGGAGTCACCGGGGGAACACTGAAGCTTTCTTT. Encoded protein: CAWSHRGNTEAFF.

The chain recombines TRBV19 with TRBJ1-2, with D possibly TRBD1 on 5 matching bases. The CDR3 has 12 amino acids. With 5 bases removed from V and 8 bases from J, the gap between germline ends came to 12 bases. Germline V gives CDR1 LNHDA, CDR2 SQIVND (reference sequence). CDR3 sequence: CASSRDFGGYTF. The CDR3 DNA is TGTGCCAGTAGTCGGGACTTTGGCGGCTACACCTTC.

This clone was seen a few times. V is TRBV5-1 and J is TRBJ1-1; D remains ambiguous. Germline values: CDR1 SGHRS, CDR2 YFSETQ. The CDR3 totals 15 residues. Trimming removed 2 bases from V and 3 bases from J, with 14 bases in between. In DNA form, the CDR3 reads TGCGCCAGCAGCTTCTCCCCTTACCTAGACACTGAAGCTTTCTTT. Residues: CASSFSPYLDTEAFF.

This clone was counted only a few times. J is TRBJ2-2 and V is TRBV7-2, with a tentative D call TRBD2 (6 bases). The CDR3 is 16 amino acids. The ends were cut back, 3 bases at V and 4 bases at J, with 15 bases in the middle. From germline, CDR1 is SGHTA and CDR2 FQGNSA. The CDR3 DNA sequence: TGTGCCAGCAGCTTTCCCTTGGGGGGAAGCACCGGGGAGCTGTTTTTT. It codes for CASSFPLGGSTGELFF.

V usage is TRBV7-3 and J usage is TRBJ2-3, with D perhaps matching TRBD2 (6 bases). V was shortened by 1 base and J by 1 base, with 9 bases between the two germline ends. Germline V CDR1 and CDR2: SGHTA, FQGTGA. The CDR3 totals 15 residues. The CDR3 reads CASSLSSGRTDTQYF. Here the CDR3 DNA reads TGTGCCAGCAGCTTAAGTAGCGGTCGCACAGATACGCAGTATTTT.

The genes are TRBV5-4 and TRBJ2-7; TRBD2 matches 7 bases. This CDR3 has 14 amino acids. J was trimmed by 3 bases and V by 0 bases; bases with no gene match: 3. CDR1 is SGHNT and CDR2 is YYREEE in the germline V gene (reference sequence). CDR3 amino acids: CASSLGGSNYEQYF. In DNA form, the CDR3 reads TGTGCCAGCAGCTTGGGCGGGAGCAACTACGAGCAGTACTTC.

As DNA, the CDR3 is TGTGCCAGCGGAACAGGGATGAACACTGAAGCTTTCTTT. Its translation is CASGTGMNTEAFF. This chain connects TRBV2 to TRBJ1-1, with D tentatively TRBD1 (6 bases). CDR1 is SNHLY, CDR2 FYNNEI, per germline. V was cut by 8 bases and J by 0 bases, with 10 bases left in between. CDR3 length: 13 amino acids.

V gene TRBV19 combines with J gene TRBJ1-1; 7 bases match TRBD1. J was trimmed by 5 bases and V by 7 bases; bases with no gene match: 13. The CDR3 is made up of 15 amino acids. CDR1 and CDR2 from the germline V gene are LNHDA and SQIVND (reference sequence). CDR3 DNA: TGTGCCAGTAAGCGGACAGGTACTTTTGGTACTGAAGCTTTCTTT. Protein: CASKRTGTFGTEAFF.

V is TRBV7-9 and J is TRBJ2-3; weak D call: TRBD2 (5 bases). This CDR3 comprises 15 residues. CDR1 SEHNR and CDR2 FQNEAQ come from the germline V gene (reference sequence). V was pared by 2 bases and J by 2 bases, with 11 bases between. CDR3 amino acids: CASSLSGSYTDTQYF. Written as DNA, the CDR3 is TGTGCCAGCAGCTTAAGCGGCAGTTACACAGATACGCAGTATTTT.

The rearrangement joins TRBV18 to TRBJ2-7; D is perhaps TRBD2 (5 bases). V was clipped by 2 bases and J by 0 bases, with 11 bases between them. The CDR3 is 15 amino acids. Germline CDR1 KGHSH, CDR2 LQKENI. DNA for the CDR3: TGTGCCAGCTCACCAGGCGAGGGCTTCTCCTACGAGCAGTACTTC. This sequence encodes CASSPGEGFSYEQYF.